These T cell receptor beta chains were read from a single sample in a study of T-cell reconstitution after alpha-beta-depleted transplantation in children. TCRdb analysed the PCR reads with MiXCR anew, one entry per CDR3 protein. The sample yields roughly 74,000 distinct CDR3 sequences, about a sixth seen once. This sample comprised PBMCs, mostly from graft donor cells, obtained 360 days after TCRalphabeta/CD19-depleted stem cell transplant. The receptors derive from a male patient aged 2 to 10 who had a stem cell transplant for acute lymphoblastic leukemia, so the T cells may come from the graft donor. Each CDR3 is given with its conserved first and last residue. D genes are given only for firm matches. A clone size is listed for some rows: how often the clone was seen (once, few, many), or a class if it is expanded.

CDR3nt | CDR3aa | d_gene | v_gene | abundance | j_gene
TGTGCCAGCAGTTTATCCCTAGCGCCGACCCAGTACTTC | CASSLSLAPTQYF | - | TRBV12-3/TRBV12-4 | few | TRBJ2-5
TGTGCCAGCAGCAAACCGGGACAGGGTAGAGATAACTATGGCTACACCTTC | CASSKPGQGRDNYGYTF | TRBD1 | TRBV7-2 | few | TRBJ1-2
TGTGCCAGCAGAACCACCGACAGGGGGAGCAATCAGCCCCAGCATTTT | CASRTTDRGSNQPQHF | TRBD1 | TRBV6-1 | - | TRBJ1-5
TGTGCCACCAGTGATTGGACAGGGGGCTCCTACGAGCAGTACTTC | CATSDWTGGSYEQYF | TRBD1 | TRBV24-1 | few | TRBJ2-7
TGCGCCAGCAGCTTGTTGGCTGGACAGAACACCGGGGAGCTGTTTTTT | CASSLLAGQNTGELFF | - | TRBV5-1 | many | TRBJ2-2
TGTGCCAGCAGCGTAGGGCCCCTGTCCTACGAGCAGTACTTC | CASSVGPLSYEQYF | - | TRBV9 | - | TRBJ2-7
TGTGCCAGCAGCCAAGGGAGGGCTAGAGGGGAGACCCAGTACTTC | CASSQGRARGETQYF | - | TRBV3-1 | few | TRBJ2-5
TGCGCCAGCAGCGGAGGGCCCGGGACAGGGACCTACGAGCAGTACTTC | CASSGGPGTGTYEQYF | TRBD1 | TRBV5-1 | few | TRBJ2-7
TGTGCCAGCAGCCAAGTGGCGACAACCATTCAGTACTTC | CASSQVATTIQYF | - | TRBV3-1 | - | TRBJ2-4
TGTGCTAGCAGTTTAGGGGACTCTGGAAACACCATATATTTT | CASSLGDSGNTIYF | - | TRBV12-3/TRBV12-4 | - | TRBJ1-3
TGCGCCAGCAGCCCCCACAGACAGGGGGCGATAAACATTCAGTACTTC | CASSPHRQGAINIQYF | TRBD1 | TRBV5-1 | few | TRBJ2-4
TGTGCCAGCAGAATCAACAGGGGTTTTGATGAAAAACTGTTTTTT | CASRINRGFDEKLFF | TRBD1 | TRBV6-1 | - | TRBJ1-4
TGTGCCAGCAGCGTCGTGAACCCGGTGGTGACCCAGTACTTC | CASSVVNPVVTQYF | - | TRBV6-1 | once | TRBJ2-5
TGTGCCAGCAGTTATGGGGGTACGGGTTTCGGTAATGAGCAGTTCTTC | CASSYGGTGFGNEQFF | - | TRBV6-5 | - | TRBJ2-1
TGTGCTAGTGGTTCCCAGACTAGGAAGGGCGGCTACCAAGAGACCCAGTACTTC | CASGSQTRKGGYQETQYF | - | TRBV12-5 | few | TRBJ2-5
TGTGCCATCAGTGAGTCGGGGCTAGCGGGAGGTCGCTACAATGAGCAGTTCTTC | CAISESGLAGGRYNEQFF | TRBD2 | TRBV10-3 | - | TRBJ2-1
TGTGCCAGCAGTGGCCCCCGGGACTCGCACTCCTACGAGCAGTACTTC | CASSGPRDSHSYEQYF | - | TRBV12-3/TRBV12-4 | - | TRBJ2-7
TGTGCCAGCAGTGAATTGTGGGGGACGGAGACCCAGTACTTC | CASSELWGTETQYF | - | TRBV25-1 | - | TRBJ2-5
TGTGCCAGCAGGCCCCCAGGGGGGCCCTCCTACAATGAGCAGTTCTTC | CASRPPGGPSYNEQFF | - | TRBV2 | few | TRBJ2-1
TGTGCCAGCAGCCAAGGTATAGCAGGGACCTACGAGCAGTACTTC | CASSQGIAGTYEQYF | - | TRBV3-1 | - | TRBJ2-7
TGTGCCAGCAGTTTAGTTCTACTAGCGGGAGTTCCTAGCTCCTACAATGAGCAGTTCTTC | CASSLVLLAGVPSSYNEQFF | TRBD2 | TRBV12-3/TRBV12-4 | - | TRBJ2-1
TGCGCCAGCAGCTTGCAGGGGAACTCTGGAAACACCATATATTTT | CASSLQGNSGNTIYF | - | TRBV5-1 | - | TRBJ1-3
TGCGCCAGCAGCAACCGAGTTCCAGATACGCAGTATTTT | CASSNRVPDTQYF | - | TRBV4-1 | few | TRBJ2-3
TGCGCCAGCAGCTTGGACGGACATCGTCAAGAGACCCAGTACTTC | CASSLDGHRQETQYF | - | TRBV5-1 | - | TRBJ2-5
TGTGCCAGCAGCTTAGCCCTGGGGAGCAATCAGCCCCAGCATTTT | CASSLALGSNQPQHF | - | TRBV7-9 | few | TRBJ1-5
TGTGCCAGCAGCTTAGAGGATCAGGGGGAATTCGACCCCTACGAGCAGTACTTC | CASSLEDQGEFDPYEQYF | TRBD1 | TRBV11-2 | few | TRBJ2-7
TGTGCCAGCAGTTTGGGGGACAGGGCATTTGAGACCCAGTACTTC | CASSLGDRAFETQYF | TRBD1 | TRBV12-3/TRBV12-4 | many | TRBJ2-5
TGTGCCATCAGTGAGTCGGGGACAGGGTCCACAGATACGCAGTATTTT | CAISESGTGSTDTQYF | TRBD1 | TRBV10-3 | - | TRBJ2-3
TGTGCCAGCAGTGACACAGCTACGAACACCGGGGAGCTGTTTTTT | CASSDTATNTGELFF | - | TRBV25-1 | - | TRBJ2-2
TGTGCCAGCAGCCAAAGGGACAGCCGCACTGAAGCTTTCTTT | CASSQRDSRTEAFF | TRBD1 | TRBV3-1 | many | TRBJ1-1
TGCGCCAGCAGCCTGAGAGATCAGCCCGGGACCCAGTACTTC | CASSLRDQPGTQYF | - | TRBV5-1 | few | TRBJ2-5
TGTGCCATCAGTGAGAGCCTAGCGGGAGGGCCCCGAACCGGGGAGCTGTTTTTT | CAISESLAGGPRTGELFF | TRBD2 | TRBV10-3 | - | TRBJ2-2
TGCAGTGCTAGCCAGCGAGATCGATACGAGCAGTACTTC | CSASQRDRYEQYF | - | TRBV20-1 | few | TRBJ2-7
TGTGCCATCAGGGGCTTTGGAGCTAGCACAGATACGCAGTATTTT | CAIRGFGASTDTQYF | - | TRBV10-3 | many | TRBJ2-3
TGTGCCAGCAGTGTTTCCTCAGGGGCCGGGGAGCTGTTTTTT | CASSVSSGAGELFF | - | TRBV2 | - | TRBJ2-2
TGCGCCAGCAGCTTACGGACAGGGAATGACATTCAGTACTTC | CASSLRTGNDIQYF | TRBD1 | TRBV5-1 | few | TRBJ2-4
TGCAGTGCCATGACAGGTTTCGGGAAAAAACTGTTTTTT | CSAMTGFGKKLFF | - | TRBV20-1 | few | TRBJ1-4
TGCAGCGTGGACAGTTTCTTGAACACTGAAGCTTTCTTT | CSVDSFLNTEAFF | - | TRBV29-1 | - | TRBJ1-1
TGTGCCAGCAGCCCCGAAGTAGCCAACTATGGCTACACCTTC | CASSPEVANYGYTF | - | TRBV7-2 | - | TRBJ1-2
TGTGCCAGCAGTGAACCGACAGGATCCCAGTACGAGCAGTACTTC | CASSEPTGSQYEQYF | - | TRBV6-1 | - | TRBJ2-7
TGTGCCTGGAGTGTACTAGCGGGAGGGCCGAGATCCGAGCAGTACTTC | CAWSVLAGGPRSEQYF | TRBD2 | TRBV30 | - | TRBJ2-7
TGCGCCAGCAGCTTGTTCAGCGTCCCCAAGGAGCAGTACTTC | CASSLFSVPKEQYF | - | TRBV5-1 | - | TRBJ2-7
TGTGCCAGCAGCTTAGTGGGGACTAGCTACGAGCAGTACTTC | CASSLVGTSYEQYF | TRBD2 | TRBV11-2 | - | TRBJ2-7
TGCGCCAGCAGCAGGACAGGGTTCGAGACCCAGTACTTC | CASSRTGFETQYF | TRBD1 | TRBV5-1 | - | TRBJ2-5
TGTGCCACCCGGTCCCGCCATCACGGGTCGCAGTATTTT | CATRSRHHGSQYF | - | TRBV12-3/TRBV12-4 | - | TRBJ2-3
TGTGCCAGCAGTCAAGCTTGGGAGCAGTTCTTC | CASSQAWEQFF | - | TRBV6-2/TRBV6-3 | few | TRBJ2-1
TGCGCCAGCAGCTTGGATAACCCCGCGAACACCGGGGAGCTGTTTTTT | CASSLDNPANTGELFF | - | TRBV5-1 | - | TRBJ2-2
TGCGCCAGCAGCTTGCTTACGGGTGTGTGGGAGACCCAGTACTTC | CASSLLTGVWETQYF | - | TRBV5-1 | few | TRBJ2-5
TGTGCCAGCAGTTTCGGAGGGAGGGCTTTCTTT | CASSFGGRAFF | - | TRBV12-3/TRBV12-4 | few | TRBJ1-1
TGTGCCAGCAGTAGGGGATCTGGGGCCAACGTCCTGACTTTC | CASSRGSGANVLTF | - | TRBV3-1 | few | TRBJ2-6
TGTGCCAGCAGTTACGGGACAGGGACCTCTGAAGCTTTCTTT | CASSYGTGTSEAFF | TRBD1 | TRBV6-5 | - | TRBJ1-1
TGCGCCAGCAGCCAAGGTCGCGGGAGGGCCCCAGAGACCCAGTACTTC | CASSQGRGRAPETQYF | TRBD2 | TRBV4-1 | - | TRBJ2-5
TGTGCCAGCAGTCCAGACAGGGGCGAGCAGTACTTC | CASSPDRGEQYF | TRBD1 | TRBV12-3/TRBV12-4 | - | TRBJ2-7
TGTGCCACCAGCAGAGTGAGTTTCCCGAACACCGGGGAGCTGTTTTTT | CATSRVSFPNTGELFF | - | TRBV15 | - | TRBJ2-2
TGTGCCAGCAGCCAACTGGGGGTAGCGGGAGTGAGGGAGCAGTACTTC | CASSQLGVAGVREQYF | TRBD2 | TRBV7-2 | many | TRBJ2-7
TGTGCCAGCTCATCCGGCACAGGGAACACTGAAGCTTTCTTT | CASSSGTGNTEAFF | - | TRBV18 | many | TRBJ1-1
TGTGCCAGCAGCTTAAGAGGGGCGGGGCAGTTCTTC | CASSLRGAGQFF | - | TRBV13 | - | TRBJ2-1